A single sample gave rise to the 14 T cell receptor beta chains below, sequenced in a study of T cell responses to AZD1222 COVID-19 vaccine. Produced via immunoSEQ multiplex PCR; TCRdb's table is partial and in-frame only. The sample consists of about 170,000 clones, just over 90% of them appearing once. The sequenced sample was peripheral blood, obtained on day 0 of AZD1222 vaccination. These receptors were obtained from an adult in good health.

CDR3 DNA sequence: TGTGCCAGCTCACATGGGAGCGGTTCCTACGAGCAGTACTTC. This translates into CASSHGSGSYEQYF. The chain is built from TRBV18 and TRBJ2-7, with a weak D call TRBD2 (5 bases). Between the trimmed V and J ends, which lost 4 bases and 1 base, there was a span of 11 bases. There are 14 residues in the CDR3. Germline V CDR1 and CDR2: KGHSH, LQKENI.

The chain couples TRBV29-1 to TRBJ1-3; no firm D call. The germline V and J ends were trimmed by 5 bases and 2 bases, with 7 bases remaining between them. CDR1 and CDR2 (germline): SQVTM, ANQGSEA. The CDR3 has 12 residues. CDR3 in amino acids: CSVSRTGNTIYF. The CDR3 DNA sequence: TGCAGCGTTAGCAGGACTGGAAACACCATATATTTT. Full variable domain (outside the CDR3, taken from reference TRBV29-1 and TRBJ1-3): SAVISQKPSRDICQRGTSLTIQCQVDSQVTMMFWYRQQPGQSLTLIATANQGSEATYESGFVIDKFPISRPNLTFSTLTVSNMSPEDSSIYLCSVSRTGNTIYFGEGSWLTVV.

The CDR3 here is CASSPRTDSGNTIYF. The CDR3 nucleotides are TGTGCCAGCAGCCCGAGGACGGATTCTGGAAACACCATATATTTT. V is TRBV9 and J is TRBJ1-3; no clear D gene. Germline CDR1 SGDLS, CDR2 YYNGEE. The CDR3 extends over 15 amino acids. Trimming cost V 4 bases and J 1 base, with 12 bases left between them.

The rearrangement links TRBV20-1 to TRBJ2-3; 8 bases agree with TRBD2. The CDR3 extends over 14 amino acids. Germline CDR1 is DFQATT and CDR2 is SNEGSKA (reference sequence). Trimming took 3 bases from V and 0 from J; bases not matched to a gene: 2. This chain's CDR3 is CSASSSGSTDTQYF. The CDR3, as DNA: TGCAGTGCTAGTTCTAGCGGGAGCACAGATACGCAGTATTTT.

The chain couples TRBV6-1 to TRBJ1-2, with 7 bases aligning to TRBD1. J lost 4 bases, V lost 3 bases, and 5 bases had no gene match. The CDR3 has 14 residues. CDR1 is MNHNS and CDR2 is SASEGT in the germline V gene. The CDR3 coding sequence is TGTGCCAGCAGTGAGAGGGGGCTCGGCTATGGCTACACCTTC. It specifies CASSERGLGYGYTF.

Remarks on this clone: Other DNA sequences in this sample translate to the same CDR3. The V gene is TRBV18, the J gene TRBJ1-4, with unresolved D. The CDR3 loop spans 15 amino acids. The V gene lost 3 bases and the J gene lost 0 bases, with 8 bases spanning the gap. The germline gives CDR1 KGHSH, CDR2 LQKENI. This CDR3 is CASSPVGSTNEKLFF. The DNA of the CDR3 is TGTGCCAGCTCACCGGTTGGATCAACTAATGAAAAACTGTTTTTT.

The CDR3 sequence: CASSFRQGAGATNEKLFF. The CDR3 DNA reads as TGTGCCAGCAGCTTCCGACAGGGGGCAGGTGCAACTAATGAAAAACTGTTTTTT. J is TRBJ1-4 and V is TRBV7-2, with 10 bases identical to TRBD1. Looked up from germline, CDR1 is SGHTA and CDR2 is FQGNSA. This CDR3 has 18 residues. With V trimmed by 3 bases and J by 0 bases, 7 bases remained unmatched.

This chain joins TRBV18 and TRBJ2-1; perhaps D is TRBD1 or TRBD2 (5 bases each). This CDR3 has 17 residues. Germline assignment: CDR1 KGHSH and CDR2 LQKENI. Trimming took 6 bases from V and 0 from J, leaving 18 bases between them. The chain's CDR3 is CASSELGWGSSYNEQFF. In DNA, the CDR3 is TGTGCCAGCTCGGAACTGGGTTGGGGGAGCTCCTACAATGAGCAGTTCTTC. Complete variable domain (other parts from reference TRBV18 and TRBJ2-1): NAGVMQNPRHLVRRRGQEARLRCSPMKGHSHVYWYRQLPEEGLKFMVYLQKENIIDESGMPKERFSAEFPKEGPSILRIQQVVRGDSAAYFCASSELGWGSSYNEQFFGPGTRLTVL.

CDR3 in amino acids: CASSLRQTSNQPQHF. CDR3 in DNA: TGTGCCAGCAGCTTAAGGCAAACGAGCAATCAGCCCCAGCATTTT. The chain combines TRBV7-2 with TRBJ1-5; D gene ambiguous. This CDR3 spans 15 amino acids. Trimming removed 2 bases at V and 1 base at J, with 9 bases between. Germline values: CDR1 SGHTA, CDR2 FQGNSA.

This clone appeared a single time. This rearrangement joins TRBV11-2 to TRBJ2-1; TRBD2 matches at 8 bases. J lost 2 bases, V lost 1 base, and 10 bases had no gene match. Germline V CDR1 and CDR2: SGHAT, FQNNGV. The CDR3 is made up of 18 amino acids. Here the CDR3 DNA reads TGTGCCAGCAGCTTAGCCCTAGCGGGCAGCCCAGCCTACAATGAGCAGTTCTTC. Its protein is CASSLALAGSPAYNEQFF.

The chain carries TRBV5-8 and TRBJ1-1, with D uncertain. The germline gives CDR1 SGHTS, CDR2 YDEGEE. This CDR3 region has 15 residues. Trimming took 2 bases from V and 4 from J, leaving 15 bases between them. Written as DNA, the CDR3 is TGTGCCAGCAGCTTTTTCCGGGGAGGAAGCACTGAAGCTTTCTTT. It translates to CASSFFRGGSTEAFF.

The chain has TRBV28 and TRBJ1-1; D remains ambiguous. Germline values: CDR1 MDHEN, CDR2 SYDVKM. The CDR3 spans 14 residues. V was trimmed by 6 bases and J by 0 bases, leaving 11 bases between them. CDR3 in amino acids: CASSHRGMNTEAFF. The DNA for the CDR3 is TGTGCCAGCAGCCATAGAGGGATGAACACTGAAGCTTTCTTT.

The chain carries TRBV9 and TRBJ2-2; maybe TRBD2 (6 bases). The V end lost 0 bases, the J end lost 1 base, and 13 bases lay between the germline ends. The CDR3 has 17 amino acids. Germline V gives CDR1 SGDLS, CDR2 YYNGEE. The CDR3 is CASSVVGRAGNTGELFF. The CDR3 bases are TGTGCCAGCAGCGTAGTAGGGCGAGCGGGGAACACCGGGGAGCTGTTTTTT.

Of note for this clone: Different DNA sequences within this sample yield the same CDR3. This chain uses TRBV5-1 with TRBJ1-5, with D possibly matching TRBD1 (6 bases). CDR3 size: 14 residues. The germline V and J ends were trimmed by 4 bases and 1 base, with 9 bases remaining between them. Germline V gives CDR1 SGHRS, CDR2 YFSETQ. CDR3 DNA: TGCGCCAGCAGCCCAGGACAGAGCAATCAGCCCCAGCATTTT. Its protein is CASSPGQSNQPQHF.